This entry lists 4 T cell receptor beta chains sequenced from one sample in a study of shared clonotypes between healthy human individuals. Clones were sequenced by immunoSEQ multiplex PCR, and TCRdb holds only the in-frame ones, with some missing. This table has roughly 2.4 million clones, 95% appearing once. The sample was naive CD4+ T cells sorted from blood. Indicated subset: CD45RA+ positively selected. The receptors shown here come from a man younger than 35 in good health.

The CDR3 region has the DNA TGTGCCAGCAGCTTAACTGGGACGAGGAACACAGATACGCAGTATTTT. It codes for CASSLTGTRNTDTQYF. V is TRBV7-3 and J is TRBJ2-3, with D possibly being TRBD1 or TRBD2 (5 bases each). Germline CDR1 is SGHTA and CDR2 is FQGTGA. Trimming left V 0 bases short and J 2 bases short, with 12 bases between. This CDR3 has 16 residues.

Notes on this clone: At the DNA level, this CDR3 is encoded by other sequences in the same sample as well. The chain is built from TRBV5-1 and TRBJ2-3; a weak D match, TRBD2 (7 bases). Per the germline V gene, CDR1 is SGHRS and CDR2 is YFSETQ. The length of the CDR3 is 15 residues. Between the trimmed V and J ends, which lost 4 bases and 1 base, there was a span of 13 bases. Written as DNA, the CDR3 is TGCGCCAGCAGCCCCGTCGGGGGGCGCACAGATACGCAGTATTTT. Translating it yields CASSPVGGRTDTQYF. Using reference TRBV5-1 and TRBJ2-3 for the parts outside the CDR3, the full variable domain is KAGVTQTPRYLIKTRGQQVTLSCSPISGHRSVSWYQQTPGQGLQFLFEYFSETQRNKGNFPGRFSGRQFSNSRSEMNVSTLELGDSALYLCASSPVGGRTDTQYFGPGTRLTVL.

The J gene is TRBJ2-1, the V gene TRBV11-3; possible D gene TRBD2, 5 bases. This CDR3 spans 15 amino acids. V was trimmed by 3 bases and J by 7 bases, leaving 16 bases between them. The germline V gene has CDR1 SGHNT and CDR2 YENEEA. The CDR3 coding sequence is TGTGCCAGCAGCTTTCTCAGCGGAGACTCGAATGAGCAGTTCTTC. Protein sequence: CASSFLSGDSNEQFF. Looking up the rest from reference TRBV11-3 and TRBJ2-1 gives the full variable domain: EAGVVQSPRYKIIEKKQPVAFWCNPISGHNTLYWYLQNLGQGPELLIRYENEEAVDDSQLPKDRFSAERLKGVDSTLKIQPAELGDSAVYLCASSFLSGDSNEQFFGPGTRLTVL.

The chain uses TRBV30 and TRBJ2-2; D assignment may be TRBD1 or TRBD2 (5 bases each). This CDR3 region has 14 residues. Germline CDR1 and CDR2: GTSNPN and SVGIG (reference sequence). Between the trimmed V and J ends, which lost 2 bases and 4 bases, there was a span of 11 bases. CDR3 coding DNA: TGTGCCTGGAGTCCCTGGGGGAGCACCGGGGAGCTGTTTTTT. Its protein product is CAWSPWGSTGELFF.